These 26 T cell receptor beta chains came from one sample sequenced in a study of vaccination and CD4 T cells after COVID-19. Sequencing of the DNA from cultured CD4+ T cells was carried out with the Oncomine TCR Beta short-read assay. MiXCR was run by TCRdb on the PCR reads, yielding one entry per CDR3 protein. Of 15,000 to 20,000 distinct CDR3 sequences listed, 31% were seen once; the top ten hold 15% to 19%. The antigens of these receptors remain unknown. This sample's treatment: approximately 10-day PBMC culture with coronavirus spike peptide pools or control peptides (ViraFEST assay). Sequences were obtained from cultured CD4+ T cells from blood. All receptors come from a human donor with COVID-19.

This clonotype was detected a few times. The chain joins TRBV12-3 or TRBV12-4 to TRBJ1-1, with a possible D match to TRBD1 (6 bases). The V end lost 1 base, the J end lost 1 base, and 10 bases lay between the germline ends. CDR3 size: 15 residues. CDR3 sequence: CASSLETGPNTEAFF. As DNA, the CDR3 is TGTGCCAGCAGTTTAGAGACAGGACCGAACACTGAAGCTTTCTTT.

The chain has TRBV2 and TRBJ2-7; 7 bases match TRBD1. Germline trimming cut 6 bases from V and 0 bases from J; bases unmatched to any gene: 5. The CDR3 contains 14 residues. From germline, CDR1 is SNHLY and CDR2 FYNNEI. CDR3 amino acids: CASRATGISYEQYF. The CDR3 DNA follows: TGTGCCAGCAGGGCGACAGGGATCTCCTACGAGCAGTACTTC.

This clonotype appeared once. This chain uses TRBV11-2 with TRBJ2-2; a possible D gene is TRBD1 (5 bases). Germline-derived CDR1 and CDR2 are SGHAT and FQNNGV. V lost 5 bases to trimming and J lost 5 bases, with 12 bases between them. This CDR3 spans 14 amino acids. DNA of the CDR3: TGTGCCAGCAGCCCGACAGAATCAACCGGGGAGCTGTTTTTT. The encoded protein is CASSPTESTGELFF.

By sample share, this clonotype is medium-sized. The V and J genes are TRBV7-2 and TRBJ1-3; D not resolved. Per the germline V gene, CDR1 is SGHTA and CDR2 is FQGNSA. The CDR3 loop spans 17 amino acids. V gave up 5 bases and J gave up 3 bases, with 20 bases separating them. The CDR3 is CASSPAALAFRGNTIYF. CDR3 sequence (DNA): TGTGCCAGCAGCCCCGCCGCTCTGGCGTTCCGTGGAAACACCATATATTTT.

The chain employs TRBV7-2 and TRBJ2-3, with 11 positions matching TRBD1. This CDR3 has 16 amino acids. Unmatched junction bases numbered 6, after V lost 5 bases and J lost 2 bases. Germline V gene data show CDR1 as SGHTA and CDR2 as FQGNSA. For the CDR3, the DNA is TGTGCCAGCAGCGGGCGGACAGGGGGCCCCACAGATACGCAGTATTTT. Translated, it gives CASSGRTGGPTDTQYF.

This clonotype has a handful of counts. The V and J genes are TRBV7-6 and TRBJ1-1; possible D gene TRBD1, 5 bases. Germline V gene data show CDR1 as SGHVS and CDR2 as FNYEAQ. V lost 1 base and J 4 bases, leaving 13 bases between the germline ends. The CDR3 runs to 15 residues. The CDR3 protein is CASSLVGGVGTEAFF. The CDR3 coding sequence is TGTGCCAGCAGCTTAGTCGGGGGAGTCGGCACTGAAGCTTTCTTT.

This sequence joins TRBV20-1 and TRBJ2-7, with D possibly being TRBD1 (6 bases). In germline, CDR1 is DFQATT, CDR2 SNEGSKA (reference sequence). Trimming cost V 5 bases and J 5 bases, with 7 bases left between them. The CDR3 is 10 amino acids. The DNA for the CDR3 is TGCAGTGCTCAGGGGAACGAGCAGTACTTC. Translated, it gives CSAQGNEQYF.

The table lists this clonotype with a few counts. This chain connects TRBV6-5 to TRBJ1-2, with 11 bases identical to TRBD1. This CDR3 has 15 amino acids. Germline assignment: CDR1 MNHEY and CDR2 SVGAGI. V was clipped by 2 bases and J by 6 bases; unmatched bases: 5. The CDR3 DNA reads TGTGCCAGCAGTTACACCGGACAGGGGGCGAATGGCTACACCTTC. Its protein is CASSYTGQGANGYTF.

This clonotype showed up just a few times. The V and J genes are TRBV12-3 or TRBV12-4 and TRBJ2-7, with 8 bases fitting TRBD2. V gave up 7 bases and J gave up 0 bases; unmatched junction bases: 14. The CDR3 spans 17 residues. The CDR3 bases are TGTGCCAGCACCCCCTCCCTCTCTAGCGGGCCCTCCTACGAGCAGTACTTC. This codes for CASTPSLSSGPSYEQYF.

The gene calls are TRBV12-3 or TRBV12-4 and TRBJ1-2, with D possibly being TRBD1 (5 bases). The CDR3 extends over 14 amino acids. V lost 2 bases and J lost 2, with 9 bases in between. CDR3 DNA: TGTGCCAGCAGTTTACGACAGATAAACTATGGCTACACCTTC. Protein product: CASSLRQINYGYTF.

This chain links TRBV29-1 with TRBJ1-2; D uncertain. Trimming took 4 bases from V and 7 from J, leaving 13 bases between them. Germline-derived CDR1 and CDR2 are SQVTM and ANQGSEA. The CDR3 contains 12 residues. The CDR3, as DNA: TGCAGCGTTGGGGCCCTTGAGGGTGGCTACACCTTC. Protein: CSVGALEGGYTF.

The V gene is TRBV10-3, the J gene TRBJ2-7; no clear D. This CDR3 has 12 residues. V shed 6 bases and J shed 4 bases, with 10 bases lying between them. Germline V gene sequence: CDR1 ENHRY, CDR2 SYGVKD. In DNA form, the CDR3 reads TGTGCCATCAGCCCCCAGCAGTACGAGCAGTACTTC. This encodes CAISPQQYEQYF.

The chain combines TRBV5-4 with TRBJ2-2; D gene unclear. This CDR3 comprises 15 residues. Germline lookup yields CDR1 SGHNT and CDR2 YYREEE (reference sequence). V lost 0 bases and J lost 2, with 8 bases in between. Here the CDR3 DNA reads TGTGCCAGCAGCTTGGCCGGCAGAAACACCGGGGAGCTGTTTTTT. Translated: CASSLAGRNTGELFF.

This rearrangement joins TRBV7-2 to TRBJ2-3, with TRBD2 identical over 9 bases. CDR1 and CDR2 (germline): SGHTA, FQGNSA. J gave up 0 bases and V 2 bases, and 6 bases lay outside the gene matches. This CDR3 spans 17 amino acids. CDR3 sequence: CASSLQRGVTSTDTQYF. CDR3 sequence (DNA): TGTGCCAGCAGCTTACAGCGGGGGGTTACTAGCACAGATACGCAGTATTTT. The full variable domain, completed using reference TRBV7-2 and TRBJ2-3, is GAGVSQSPSNKVTEKGKDVELRCDPISGHTALYWYRQSLGQGLEFLIYFQGNSAPDKSGLPSDRFSAERTGGSVSTLTIQRTQQEDSAVYLCASSLQRGVTSTDTQYFGPGTRLTVL.

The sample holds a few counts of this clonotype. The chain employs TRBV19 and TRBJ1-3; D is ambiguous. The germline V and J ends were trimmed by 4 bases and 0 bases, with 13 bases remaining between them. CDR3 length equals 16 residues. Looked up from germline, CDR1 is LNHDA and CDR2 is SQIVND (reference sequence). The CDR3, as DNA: TGTGCCAGTAGTACCCTCTTGGGGAGCTCTGGAAACACCATATATTTT. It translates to CASSTLLGSSGNTIYF.

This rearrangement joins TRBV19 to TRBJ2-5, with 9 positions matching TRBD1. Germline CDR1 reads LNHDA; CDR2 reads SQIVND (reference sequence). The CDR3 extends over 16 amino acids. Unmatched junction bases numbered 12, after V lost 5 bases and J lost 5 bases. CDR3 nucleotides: TGTGCCAGTAGTTTCCCGCTGGGACAGGGAAGGGAGACCCAGTACTTC. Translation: CASSFPLGQGRETQYF.

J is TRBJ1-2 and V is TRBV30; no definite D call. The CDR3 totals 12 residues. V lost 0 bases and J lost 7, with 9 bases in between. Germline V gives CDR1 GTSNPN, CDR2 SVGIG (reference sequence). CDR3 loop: CAWSVFQAGYTF. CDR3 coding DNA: TGTGCCTGGAGTGTTTTTCAGGCTGGCTACACCTTC.

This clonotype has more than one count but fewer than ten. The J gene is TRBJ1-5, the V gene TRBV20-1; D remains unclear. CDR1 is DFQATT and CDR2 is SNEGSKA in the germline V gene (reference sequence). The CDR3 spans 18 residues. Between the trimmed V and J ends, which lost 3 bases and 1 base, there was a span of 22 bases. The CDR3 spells CSASDLPVGVESNQPQHF. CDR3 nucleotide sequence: TGCAGTGCTAGTGATCTTCCCGTGGGAGTTGAGAGCAATCAGCCCCAGCATTTT.

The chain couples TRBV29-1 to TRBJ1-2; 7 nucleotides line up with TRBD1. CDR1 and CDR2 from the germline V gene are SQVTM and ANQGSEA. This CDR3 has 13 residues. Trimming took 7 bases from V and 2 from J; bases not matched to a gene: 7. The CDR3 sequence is CSAVPGQNYGYTF. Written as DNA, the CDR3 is TGCAGCGCTGTACCGGGACAGAACTATGGCTACACCTTC.

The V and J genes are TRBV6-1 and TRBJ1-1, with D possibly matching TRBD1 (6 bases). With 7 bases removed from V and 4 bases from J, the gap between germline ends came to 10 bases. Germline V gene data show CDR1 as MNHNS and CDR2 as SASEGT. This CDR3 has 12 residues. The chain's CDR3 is CASNWGPTEAFF. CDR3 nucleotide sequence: TGTGCCAGCAATTGGGGGCCCACTGAAGCTTTCTTT.

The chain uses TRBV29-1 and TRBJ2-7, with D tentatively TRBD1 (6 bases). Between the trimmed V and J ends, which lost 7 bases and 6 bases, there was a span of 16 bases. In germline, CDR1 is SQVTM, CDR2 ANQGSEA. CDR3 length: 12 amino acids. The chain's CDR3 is CSAKNTGSEQYF. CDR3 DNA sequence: TGCAGCGCTAAAAACACAGGGTCCGAGCAGTACTTC.

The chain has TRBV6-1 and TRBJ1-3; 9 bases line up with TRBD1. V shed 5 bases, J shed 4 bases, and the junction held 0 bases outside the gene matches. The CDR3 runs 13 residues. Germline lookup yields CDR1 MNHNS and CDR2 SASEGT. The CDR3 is CASSTGGGNTIYF. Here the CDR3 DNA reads TGTGCCAGCAGTACAGGGGGCGGAAACACCATATATTTT.

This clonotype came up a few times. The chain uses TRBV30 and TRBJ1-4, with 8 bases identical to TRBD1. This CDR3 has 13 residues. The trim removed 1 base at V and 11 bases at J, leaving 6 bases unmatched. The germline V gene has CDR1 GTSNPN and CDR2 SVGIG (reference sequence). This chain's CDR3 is CAWSAPGTGKLFF. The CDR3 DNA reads TGTGCCTGGAGTGCACCCGGGACAGGCAAACTGTTTTTT.

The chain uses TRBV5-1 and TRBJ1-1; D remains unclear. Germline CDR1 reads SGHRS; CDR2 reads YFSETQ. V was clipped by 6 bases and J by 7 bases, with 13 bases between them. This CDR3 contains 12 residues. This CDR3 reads CASKEGNLEAFF. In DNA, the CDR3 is TGCGCCAGCAAGGAGGGCAACCTTGAAGCTTTCTTT.

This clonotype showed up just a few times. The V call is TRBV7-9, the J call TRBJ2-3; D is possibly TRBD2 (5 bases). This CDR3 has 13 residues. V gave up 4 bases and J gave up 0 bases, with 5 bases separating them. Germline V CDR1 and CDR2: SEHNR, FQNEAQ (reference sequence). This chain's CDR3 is CASSSGSTDTQYF. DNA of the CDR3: TGTGCCAGCAGCTCGGGAAGCACAGATACGCAGTATTTT.

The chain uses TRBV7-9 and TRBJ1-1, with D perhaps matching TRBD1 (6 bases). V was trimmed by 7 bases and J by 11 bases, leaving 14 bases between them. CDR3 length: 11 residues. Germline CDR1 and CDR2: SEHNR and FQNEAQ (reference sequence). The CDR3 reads CASTRTDRAFF. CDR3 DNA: TGTGCCAGCACCCGGACAGACAGGGCTTTCTTT.